This T cell receptor beta chain was sequenced during a study of sequential checkpoint blockade in melanoma. CDR1 is LNHNV, CDR2 YYDKDF, per germline (reference sequence). The V end was cut by 0 bases, the J end by 6 bases, with 9 bases between. This CDR3 comprises 14 residues. Noted treatment: randomized to nivolumab then ipilimumab (arm A) or the reverse (arm B). Only in-frame clones appear in the TCRdb table, and some are missing; sequencing was by immunoSEQ multiplex PCR. The sample yields more than 9,500 clones, roughly four fifths seen once. The chain joins TRBV15 to TRBJ1-5; D gene uncertain. The specimen was CD8+ T cells sorted from blood (inferred from file names), collected from a patient given nivolumab and ipilimumab in sequence. This receptor was identified in a human donor with melanoma. The chain's CDR3 is CATSREQTAQPQHF. The CDR3 DNA is TGTGCCACCAGCAGAGAACAGACGGCTCAGCCCCAGCATTTT. The variable domain in full, with the rest retrieved from reference TRBV15 and TRBJ1-5, is DAMVIQNPRYQVTQFGKPVTLSCSQTLNHNVMYWYQQKSSQAPKLLFHYYDKDFNNEADTPDNFQSRRPNTSFCFLDIRSPGLGDTAMYLCATSREQTAQPQHFGDGTRLSIL.